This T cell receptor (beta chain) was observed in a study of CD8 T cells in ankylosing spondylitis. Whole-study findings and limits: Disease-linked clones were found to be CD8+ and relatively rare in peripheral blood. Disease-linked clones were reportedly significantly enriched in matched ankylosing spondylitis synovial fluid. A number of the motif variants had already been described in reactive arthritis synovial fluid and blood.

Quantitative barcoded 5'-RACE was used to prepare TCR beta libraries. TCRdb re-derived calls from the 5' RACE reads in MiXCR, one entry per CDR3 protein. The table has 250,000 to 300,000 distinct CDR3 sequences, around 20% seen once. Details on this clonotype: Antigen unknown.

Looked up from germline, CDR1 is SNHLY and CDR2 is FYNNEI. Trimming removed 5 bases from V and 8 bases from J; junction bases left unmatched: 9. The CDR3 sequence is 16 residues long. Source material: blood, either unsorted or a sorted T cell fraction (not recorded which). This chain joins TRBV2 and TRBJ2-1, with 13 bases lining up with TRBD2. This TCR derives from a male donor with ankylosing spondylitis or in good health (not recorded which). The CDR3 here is CASSKWTSGSVDEQFF. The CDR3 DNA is TGTGCCAGCAGTAAATGGACTAGCGGGAGTGTCGATGAGCAGTTCTTC.